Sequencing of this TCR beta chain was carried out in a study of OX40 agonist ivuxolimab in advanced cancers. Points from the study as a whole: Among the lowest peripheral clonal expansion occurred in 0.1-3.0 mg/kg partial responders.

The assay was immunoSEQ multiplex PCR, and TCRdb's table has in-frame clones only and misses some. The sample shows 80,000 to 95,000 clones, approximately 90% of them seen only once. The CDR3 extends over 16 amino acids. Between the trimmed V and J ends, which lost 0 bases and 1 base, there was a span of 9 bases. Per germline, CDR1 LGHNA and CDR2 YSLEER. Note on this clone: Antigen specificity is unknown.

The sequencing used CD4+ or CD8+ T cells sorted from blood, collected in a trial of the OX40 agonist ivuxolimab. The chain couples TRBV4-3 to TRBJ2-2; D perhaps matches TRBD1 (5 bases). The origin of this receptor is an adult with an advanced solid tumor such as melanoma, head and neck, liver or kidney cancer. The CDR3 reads CASSQDSTGNTGELFF. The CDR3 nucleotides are TGCGCCAGCAGCCAAGATAGTACAGGGAACACCGGGGAGCTGTTTTTT.